This T cell receptor (beta chain) was recorded in a study of monozygotic twins with cystic fibrosis. TCRdb's table, derived via immunoSEQ multiplex PCR, lists solely in-frame clones and lacks some. The data hold 34,000 or so clones, with 92% observed a single time. The germline CDR1 and CDR2 sequences are LNHDA and SQIVND (reference sequence). With 4 bases clipped from V and 4 bases from J, the junction kept 4 bases outside the gene matches. The CDR3 runs 14 residues. This sequence originates from a girl aged 2-10 years with cystic fibrosis. The sample comprised blood. This chain uses TRBV19 with TRBJ1-1; 9 nucleotides agree with TRBD1. The CDR3 DNA reads as TGTGCCAGTAGTACCTACAGGGGGCGCACTGAAGCTTTCTTT. It is translated as CASSTYRGRTEAFF.